The 8 T cell receptor beta chains reported below all come from one sample, sequenced in a study of post-analysis software for immune sequencing data. Study findings and constraints: Five TRBV segments, including TRBV5-6, TRBV5-1 and TRBV20-1, were more frequent in patients than controls.

These receptors' targets are unknown. Libraries were made from TCR beta cDNA, and they carried unique molecular identifiers. TCRdb analysed the PCR reads with MiXCR anew, one entry per CDR3 protein. This table has a few hundred thousand distinct CDR3 sequences, less than 45% appearing once. The sequenced sample consisted of blood. These receptors were taken from a girl aged 5 to 17 with multiple sclerosis.

This clonotype was counted only a few times. The chain combines TRBV18 with TRBJ2-5; D call uncertain. The CDR3 is 14 residues long. V was shortened by 3 bases and J by 2 bases, with 10 bases between the two germline ends. Germline assignment: CDR1 KGHSH and CDR2 LQKENI. CDR3 nucleotide sequence: TGTGCCAGCTCACCGGCCGGGTCGCAAGAGACCCAGTACTTC. Translated, it gives CASSPAGSQETQYF. Complete variable domain (other parts from reference TRBV18 and TRBJ2-5): NAGVMQNPRHLVRRRGQEARLRCSPMKGHSHVYWYRQLPEEGLKFMVYLQKENIIDESGMPKERFSAEFPKEGPSILRIQQVVRGDSAAYFCASSPAGSQETQYFGPGTRLLVL.

The J gene is TRBJ2-2, the V gene TRBV30; D not resolved. The germline V gene encodes CDR1 GTSNPN and CDR2 SVGIG (reference sequence). V was shortened by 0 bases and J by 0 bases, with 8 bases between the two germline ends. The CDR3 consists of 15 residues. This CDR3 is CAWSVLDSNTGELFF. In DNA form, the CDR3 reads TGTGCCTGGAGTGTACTTGACTCGAACACCGGGGAGCTGTTTTTT.

The chain recombines TRBV10-3 with TRBJ2-5; the D is unclear. The J call is in doubt because the DNA end fits TRBJ2-7 better. This CDR3 is built from 11 residues. CDR1 ENHRY and CDR2 SYGVKD come from the germline V gene. The CDR3 nucleotides read TGTGCCATCAGCACGCCCTACGAGCAGTACTTC. Translated, it gives CAISTPYEQYF.

The chain recombines TRBV29-1 with TRBJ2-3, with D possibly TRBD1 on 5 matching bases. Germline values: CDR1 SQVTM, CDR2 ANQGSEA. The CDR3 has 11 residues. The CDR3 bases are TGCATACGACAGACCTCAGATACGCAGTATTTT. It translates to CIRQTSDTQYF.

As regards this clonotype: A junction end diverges from the germline sequence, so it may reflect a read error. The CDR3 region is CSGRSYNEQFF. Here the CDR3 DNA reads TGTAGCGGGAGATCCTACAATGAGCAGTTCTTC. The chain has TRBV20-1 and TRBJ2-1, with 9 bases identical to TRBD2. CDR1 and CDR2 (germline): DFQATT, SNEGSKA (reference sequence). The CDR3 covers 11 residues.

This clonotype came up once. The chain is built from TRBV12-3 or TRBV12-4 and TRBJ1-1; tentative D call: TRBD1 (5 bases). This CDR3 spans 13 amino acids. Trimming stripped 5 bases from V and 4 bases from J, with 11 bases between. CDR3 protein: CASSKGTSTEAFF. The CDR3 coding sequence is TGTGCCAGCAGTAAGGGGACGAGCACTGAAGCTTTCTTT.

Concerning this clonotype: The junction departs from the called germline gene at one end, perhaps through a read error. This rearrangement joins TRBV15 to TRBJ2-1; tentative D call: TRBD2 (5 bases). CDR1 is LNHNV, CDR2 YYDKDF, per germline (reference sequence). This CDR3 is built from 15 residues. The CDR3 coding sequence is TGTGCCACCAGCTGGCGAGCGGTGGGGTACAATGGGCAGTTCTTC. It codes for CATSWRAVGYNGQFF.

The J gene is TRBJ2-1, the V gene TRBV7-6, with no clear D. Germline CDR1 is SGHVS and CDR2 is FNYEAQ. V dropped 5 bases and J dropped 10 bases, with 12 bases sitting between them. This CDR3 spans 12 amino acids. CDR3 sequence: CASSNPGLEQFF. In DNA form, the CDR3 reads TGTGCCAGCAGCAACCCTGGATTGGAGCAGTTCTTC.